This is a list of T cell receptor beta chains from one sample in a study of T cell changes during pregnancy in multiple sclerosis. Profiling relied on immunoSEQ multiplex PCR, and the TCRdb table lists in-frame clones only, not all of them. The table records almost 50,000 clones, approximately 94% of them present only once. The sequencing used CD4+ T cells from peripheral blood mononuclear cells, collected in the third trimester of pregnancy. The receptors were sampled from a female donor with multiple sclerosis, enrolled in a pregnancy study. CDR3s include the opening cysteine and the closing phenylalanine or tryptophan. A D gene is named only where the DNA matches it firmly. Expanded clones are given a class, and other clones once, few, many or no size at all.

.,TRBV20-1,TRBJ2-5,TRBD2,CSASGGETQYF,TGCAGTGCCTCGGGGGGAGAGACCCAGTACTTC
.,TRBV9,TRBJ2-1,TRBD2,CASSVLLAGDRDEQFF,TGTGCCAGCAGCGTATTACTAGCGGGGGATAGAGATGAGCAGTTCTTC
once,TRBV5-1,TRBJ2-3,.,CASSFDGPSADTQYF,TGCGCCAGCAGCTTTGATGGTCCCTCAGCAGATACGCAGTATTTT
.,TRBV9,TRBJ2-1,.,CASSVAFGSGSYNEQFF,TGTGCCAGCAGCGTAGCTTTCGGGAGTGGGTCCTACAATGAGCAGTTCTTC
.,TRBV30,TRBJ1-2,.,CAWSVRGRENGYTF,TGTGCCTGGAGTGTACGGGGGAGGGAGAATGGCTACACCTTC
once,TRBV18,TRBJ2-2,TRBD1,CASSPKDRETGELFF,TGTGCCAGCTCACCAAAGGACAGGGAGACCGGGGAGCTGTTTTTT
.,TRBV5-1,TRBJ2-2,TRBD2,CASSNRLAQGGELFF,TGCGCCAGCAGCAATAGACTAGCCCAGGGCGGGGAGCTGTTTTTT
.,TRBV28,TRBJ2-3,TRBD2,CASSFFIAGASDTQYF,TGTGCCAGCAGTTTCTTCATAGCGGGGGCCTCAGATACGCAGTATTTT
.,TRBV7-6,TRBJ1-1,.,CASSLGAGITEAFF,TGTGCCAGCAGCTTAGGGGCGGGGATCACTGAAGCTTTCTTT
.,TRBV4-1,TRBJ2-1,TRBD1,CASSQDENRGSYNEQFF,TGCGCCAGCAGCCAAGATGAGAACAGGGGTTCCTACAATGAGCAGTTCTTC
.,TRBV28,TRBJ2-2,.,CASSESRIGSTGELFF,TGTGCCAGCAGTGAATCTAGGATCGGGTCCACCGGGGAGCTGTTTTTT
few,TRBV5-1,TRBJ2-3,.,CASSLTGSTDTQYF,TGCGCCAGCAGCTTGACAGGGAGCACAGATACGCAGTATTTT
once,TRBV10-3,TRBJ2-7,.,CAISAKGGAYEQYF,TGTGCCATCAGTGCTAAGGGAGGTGCCTACGAGCAGTACTTC
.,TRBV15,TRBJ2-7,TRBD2,CATSRESGTMYEQYF,TGTGCCACCAGCAGAGAAAGCGGGACGATGTACGAGCAGTACTTC
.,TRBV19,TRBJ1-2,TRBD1,CAIRTGPPYGYTF,TGTGCCATCCGGACAGGCCCGCCCTATGGCTACACCTTC
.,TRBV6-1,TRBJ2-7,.,CASSIAGRSYEQYF,TGTGCCAGCAGTATCGCTGGCAGATCCTACGAGCAGTACTTC
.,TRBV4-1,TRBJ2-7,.,CASSLQEAYEQYF,TGCGCCAGCAGCCTCCAGGAGGCCTACGAGCAGTACTTC
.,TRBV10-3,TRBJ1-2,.,CAITGGDYGYTF,TGTGCCATCACCGGCGGGGATTATGGCTACACCTTC
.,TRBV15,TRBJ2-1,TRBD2,CATTSGSLDEQFF,TGTGCCACCACGAGCGGGAGTCTCGATGAGCAGTTCTTC
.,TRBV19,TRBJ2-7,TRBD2,CASRGTSGFYEQYF,TGTGCCAGTAGGGGGACTAGCGGGTTCTACGAGCAGTACTTC
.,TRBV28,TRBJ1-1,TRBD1,CASSPGQGWVNTEAFF,TGTGCCAGCAGTCCGGGACAGGGGTGGGTCAACACTGAAGCTTTCTTT
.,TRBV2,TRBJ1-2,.,CASSSPAGSNYGYTF,TGTGCCAGCAGTTCTCCCGCCGGGAGCAACTATGGCTACACCTTC
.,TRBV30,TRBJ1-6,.,CAWSVLGGADSPLHF,TGTGCCTGGAGTGTACTAGGGGGAGCAGATTCACCCCTCCACTTT
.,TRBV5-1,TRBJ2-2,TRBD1,CASSGRDRANTGELFF,TGCGCCAGCAGTGGACGGGACAGGGCGAACACCGGGGAGCTGTTTTTT
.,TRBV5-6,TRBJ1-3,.,CASSPPGSGNTIYF,TGTGCCAGCAGCCCCCCGGGTTCTGGAAACACCATATATTTT
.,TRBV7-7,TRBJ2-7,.,CASSSTTLSYEQYF,TGTGCCAGCAGCTCGACGACTCTCTCCTACGAGCAGTACTTC
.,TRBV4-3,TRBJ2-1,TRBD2,CASSQGWKRGNEQFF,TGCGCCAGCAGCCAAGGATGGAAGCGGGGCAATGAGCAGTTCTTC
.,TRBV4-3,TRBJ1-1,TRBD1,CASSPGQGTSGAFF,TGCGCCAGCAGCCCAGGACAGGGAACCTCAGGGGCTTTCTTT
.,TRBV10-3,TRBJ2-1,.,CATNEGGSSYNEQFF,TGTGCCACCAACGAGGGGGGGAGCTCCTACAATGAGCAGTTCTTC
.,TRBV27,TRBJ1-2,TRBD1,CASSLMDRGGGYTF,TGTGCCAGCAGTTTGATGGACAGGGGAGGTGGCTACACCTTC
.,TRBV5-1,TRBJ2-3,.,CASSLGRTVADTQYF,TGCGCCAGCAGCCTGGGCCGGACAGTGGCAGATACGCAGTATTTT
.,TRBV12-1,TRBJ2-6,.,CASKHGSGANVLTF,TGTGCCAGCAAGCATGGCTCTGGGGCCAACGTCCTGACTTTC
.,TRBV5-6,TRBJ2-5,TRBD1,CASSKDREVHQETQYF,TGTGCCAGCAGCAAGGACAGGGAAGTCCACCAAGAGACCCAGTACTTC
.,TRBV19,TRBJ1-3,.,CASSVRSGNTIYF,TGTGCCAGTAGTGTCCGCTCTGGAAACACCATATATTTT
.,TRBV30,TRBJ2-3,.,CAWNSADTQYF,TGTGCCTGGAATTCTGCAGATACGCAGTATTTT
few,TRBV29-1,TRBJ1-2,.,CSVDGVGMGYGYTF,TGCAGCGTTGACGGGGTAGGGATGGGCTATGGCTACACCTTC
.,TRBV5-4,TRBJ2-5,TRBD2,CASSSPSGRARETQYF,TGTGCCAGCAGCTCCCCGAGCGGGAGGGCCCGAGAGACCCAGTACTTC